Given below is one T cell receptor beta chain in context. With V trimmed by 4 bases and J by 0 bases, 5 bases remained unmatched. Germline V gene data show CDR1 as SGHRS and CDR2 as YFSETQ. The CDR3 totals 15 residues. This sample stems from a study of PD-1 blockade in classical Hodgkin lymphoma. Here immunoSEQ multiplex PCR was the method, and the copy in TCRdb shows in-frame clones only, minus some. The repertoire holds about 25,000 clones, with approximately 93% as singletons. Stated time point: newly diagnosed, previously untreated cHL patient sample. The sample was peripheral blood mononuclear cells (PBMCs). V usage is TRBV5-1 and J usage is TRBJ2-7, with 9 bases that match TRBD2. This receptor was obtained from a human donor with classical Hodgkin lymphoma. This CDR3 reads CASSSTSGFSYEQYF. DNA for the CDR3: TGCGCCAGCAGCAGTACTAGCGGGTTCTCCTACGAGCAGTACTTC.